These 17 T cell receptor beta chains came from one sample sequenced in a study of response to subunit inactivated influenza vaccine. TCRdb redid the calling of the RT-PCR reads with MiXCR, one entry per CDR3 protein. The data show around 530,000 distinct CDR3 sequences, approximately 16% seen once. The sample here was CD4+ T cells sorted from PBMCs, taken less than 30 months after vaccination. These receptors were obtained from a man aged 45 to 75 who received an inactivated influenza vaccine.

This clonotype was recorded a few times. The chain recombines TRBV20-1 with TRBJ2-1, with D perhaps matching TRBD1 or TRBD2 (5 bases each). This CDR3 contains 13 residues. Per the germline V gene, CDR1 is DFQATT and CDR2 is SNEGSKA (reference sequence). V lost 3 bases and J lost 4, with 10 bases in between. CDR3 nucleotides: TGCAGTGCTAGGGGGCCGGGATACAATGAGCAGTTCTTC. It encodes CSARGPGYNEQFF.

This clonotype was detected only a few times. The chain combines TRBV7-9 with TRBJ2-1; D might be TRBD2 (6 bases). Per germline, CDR1 SEHNR and CDR2 FQNEAQ (reference sequence). V was pared by 5 bases and J by 4 bases, with 18 bases between. This CDR3 comprises 16 residues. The CDR3 protein is CASSTRLGLTYNEQFF. In nucleotides, the CDR3 is TGTGCCAGCAGCACCCGCCTGGGACTTACGTACAATGAGCAGTTCTTC.

The CDR3, as DNA: TGTGCCAGCAGCCATAGGGAGGAAGATACGCAGTATTTT. Translating gives CASSHREEDTQYF. The chain is built from TRBV4-2 and TRBJ2-3; weak D call: TRBD2 (6 bases). There are 13 residues in the CDR3. V lost 3 bases and J 5 bases, leaving 9 bases between the germline ends. Germline V gives CDR1 LGHNA, CDR2 YNFKEQ.

This clonotype was counted many times. The chain carries TRBV5-1 and TRBJ2-7; D not certain. Germline loops: CDR1 SGHRS, CDR2 YFSETQ. Trimming stripped 3 bases from V and 3 bases from J, with 10 bases between. The CDR3 runs to 13 residues. The CDR3 nucleotides are TGCGCCAGCAGCTCCCGGACGGTCTACGAGCAGTACTTC. Translated, it gives CASSSRTVYEQYF.

At least ten counts were recorded for this clonotype. The rearrangement links TRBV6-2 or TRBV6-3 to TRBJ2-2, with D possibly being TRBD2 (5 bases). This CDR3 has 14 amino acids. Germline-derived CDR1 and CDR2 are MNHEY and SVGEGT. V lost 6 bases and J lost 0, with 8 bases in between. The CDR3 DNA reads as TGTGCCAGCAGACTAGAACCGAACACCGGGGAGCTGTTTTTT. Translating gives CASRLEPNTGELFF.

The rearrangement uses TRBV30 and TRBJ1-2, with D unclear. The CDR3 has 13 residues. CDR1 is GTSNPN and CDR2 is SVGIG in the germline V gene (reference sequence). The germline V and J ends were trimmed by 1 base and 0 bases, with 6 bases remaining between them. In nucleotides, the CDR3 is TGTGCCTGGAGTGAACAGCCTAACTATGGCTACACCTTC. Translation: CAWSEQPNYGYTF.

This clonotype was seen only a few times. The genes are TRBV7-2 and TRBJ1-3, with 7 bases matching TRBD1. Losses at the gene ends were 0 bases for V and 4 bases for J; bases not matched to a gene: 6. The V gene's germline CDR1 is SGHTA and CDR2 FQGNSA. The CDR3 covers 16 residues. The CDR3 sequence: CASSLAPLGGGNTIYF. In DNA, the CDR3 is TGTGCCAGCAGCTTAGCCCCCTTAGGGGGCGGAAACACCATATATTTT.

The V call is TRBV6-1, the J call TRBJ2-7; 10 positions agree with TRBD2. V trimming: 0 bases; J trimming: 6 bases; junction bases outside the gene matches: 20. The length of the CDR3 is 20 residues. Germline lookup yields CDR1 MNHNS and CDR2 SASEGT. The DNA for the CDR3 is TGTGCCAGCAGTGAAGCGCTTATCCTAGCGGGAGTTAGAAAACCCCGCGAGCAGTACTTC. Its protein is CASSEALILAGVRKPREQYF.

The chain carries TRBV4-3 and TRBJ1-4, with D perhaps TRBD1 (5 bases). Trimming stripped 3 bases from V and 4 bases from J, with 12 bases between. The CDR3 is 15 amino acids. Germline values: CDR1 LGHNA, CDR2 YSLEER. CDR3 in amino acids: CASSHFLQDNEKLFF. For the CDR3, the DNA is TGCGCCAGCAGCCACTTTCTACAGGATAATGAAAAACTGTTTTTT.

This clonotype was picked up a small number of times. The rearrangement uses TRBV5-1 and TRBJ2-5; the match to TRBD2 covers 9 bases. With 4 bases clipped from V and 3 bases from J, the junction kept 7 bases outside the gene matches. CDR3 size: 15 residues. Per the germline V gene, CDR1 is SGHRS and CDR2 is YFSETQ. CDR3 region: CASSQLPSGKETQYF. CDR3 nucleotides: TGCGCCAGCAGCCAACTTCCTAGCGGGAAAGAGACCCAGTACTTC.

With respect to this clonotype: This may stem from a read error, because a much larger clone lies one nucleotide away. The rearrangement joins TRBV28 to TRBJ2-1, with a possible D match to TRBD1 (6 bases). V was cut by 8 bases and J by 3 bases, with 17 bases left in between. Germline loops: CDR1 MDHEN, CDR2 SYDVKM. The CDR3 extends over 15 amino acids. CDR3: CASGILGTNYNEQFF. CDR3 coding DNA: TGTGCCAGCGGGATACTCGGGACAAACTACAATGAGCAGTTCTTC.

A few counts support this clonotype. The chain has TRBV7-8 and TRBJ1-1, with 9 nucleotides matching TRBD1. V lost 5 bases to trimming and J lost 3 bases; unmatched junction nucleotides: 4. From germline, CDR1 is SGHVS and CDR2 FQNEAQ. The CDR3 runs 14 residues. The CDR3 sequence: CASSQTGGDTEAFF. The CDR3 DNA is TGTGCCAGCAGCCAGACAGGGGGTGACACTGAAGCTTTCTTT.

This clonotype turned up a few times. The chain employs TRBV20-1 and TRBJ2-2, with 9 bases that match TRBD1. Germline CDR1 reads DFQATT; CDR2 reads SNEGSKA (reference sequence). The CDR3 is 15 residues long. Trimming cost V 7 bases and J 6 bases; bases outside gene matches: 12. The DNA of the CDR3 is TGCAGTGTCTTGTTGGGGACAGGGTCCTCCGGGGAGCTGTTTTTT. It encodes CSVLLGTGSSGELFF.

This clonotype was seen a few times. The chain is built from TRBV5-6 and TRBJ2-1; TRBD1 agrees at 9 bases. The CDR3 is 17 residues long. Germline assignment: CDR1 SGHDT and CDR2 YYEEEE. Trimming at V came to 2 bases and at J to 5 bases, leaving 11 bases not matched to a gene. In nucleotides, the CDR3 is TGTGCCAGCAGCTTCAGAACAGGGGGCCACATAAACAATGAGCAGTTCTTC. Protein product: CASSFRTGGHINNEQFF. Full variable domain (outside the CDR3, taken from reference TRBV5-6 and TRBJ2-1): DAGVTQSPTHLIKTRGQQVTLRCSPKSGHDTVSWYQQALGQGPQFIFQYYEEEERQRGNFPDRFSGHQFPNYSSELNVNALLLGDSALYLCASSFRTGGHINNEQFFGPGTRLTVL.

The rearrangement uses TRBV7-2 and TRBJ2-1, with D unresolved. Germline CDR1 reads SGHTA; CDR2 reads FQGNSA. The CDR3 totals 15 residues. V gave up 5 bases and J gave up 6 bases, with 17 bases separating them. The CDR3, as DNA: TGTGCCAGCAGCCCTATGCAGGTAGAAGGCAATGAGCAGTTCTTC. This translates into CASSPMQVEGNEQFF.

In this sample, this clonotype turned up a few times. The chain uses TRBV10-3 and TRBJ2-3; TRBD2 matches at 9 bases. Looked up from germline, CDR1 is ENHRY and CDR2 is SYGVKD. CDR3 length equals 15 residues. V was pared by 6 bases and J by 1 base, with 5 bases of the junction left unmatched. CDR3 protein: CAISNVAGGTDTQYF. The CDR3 nucleotides are TGTGCCATCAGCAACGTAGCGGGGGGCACAGATACGCAGTATTTT.

This clonotype appeared a few times. J is TRBJ1-6 and V is TRBV20-1; no definite D call. CDR3 length: 13 residues. Germline V CDR1 and CDR2: DFQATT, SNEGSKA (reference sequence). V shed 6 bases and J shed 9 bases, with 15 bases lying between them. CDR3: CSALRLGGSPLHF. As DNA, the CDR3 is TGCAGTGCCCTTCGTCTTGGCGGTTCACCCCTCCACTTT.